The 31 T cell receptor beta chains below all came from one sample that was sequenced in a study of T cell responses to AZD1222 COVID-19 vaccine. TCRdb's copy holds only in-frame clones and misses some; the assay was immunoSEQ multiplex PCR. The sample records fewer than 120,000 clones, over 75% being singletons. This specimen consisted of peripheral blood, obtained on day 0 of AZD1222 vaccination. The source is an adult in good health.

The chain uses TRBV5-5 and TRBJ2-5; TRBD2 matches at 9 bases. The CDR3 contains 17 residues. V gave up 0 bases and J gave up 1 base; unmatched junction bases: 7. Germline CDR1 is SGHKS and CDR2 is YYEKEE (reference sequence). The CDR3 DNA reads TGTGCCAGCAGCTTGGCGGGAGCGGGGGGTCCCCAAGAGACCCAGTACTTC. As protein: CASSLAGAGGPQETQYF.

The CDR3 DNA is TGTGCCAGCAGTGATACTAGCGGGAAGGGCTATGAGCAGTTCTTC. Encoded protein: CASSDTSGKGYEQFF. The J gene is TRBJ2-1, the V gene TRBV6-2 or TRBV6-3; 10 bases line up with TRBD2. Germline V gives CDR1 MNHEY, CDR2 SVGEGT. After removal of 5 bases from V and 8 bases from J, the junction contained 9 bases not matched to a gene. The CDR3 has 15 residues.

This clone has just one count. V gene TRBV10-3 combines with J gene TRBJ1-6; TRBD1 matches at 7 bases. Trimming cost V 9 bases and J 7 bases; bases outside gene matches: 12. The germline V gene has CDR1 ENHRY and CDR2 SYGVKD. The CDR3 totals 15 residues. CDR3 sequence (DNA): TGTGCCATATTTGATGAGGGGGCTGTCAATTCACCCCTCCACTTT. Its protein is CAIFDEGAVNSPLHF.

The gene calls are TRBV30 and TRBJ1-1; D remains unclear. Trimming removed 0 bases at V and 8 bases at J, with 10 bases between. The CDR3 totals 12 residues. Germline CDR1 is GTSNPN and CDR2 is SVGIG (reference sequence). Written as DNA, the CDR3 is TGTGCCTGGAGTGTACCCCACGGGGAAGCTTTCTTT. This codes for CAWSVPHGEAFF.

V gene TRBV7-2 combines with J gene TRBJ2-5; 10 bases align to TRBD2. The CDR3 has 18 residues. With 7 bases clipped from V and 6 bases from J, the junction kept 20 bases outside the gene matches. Germline CDR1 is SGHTA and CDR2 is FQGNSA. CDR3 DNA: TGTGCCAGCATTTCCTTGACTAGCGGGCGGGGGGGGTACAAGACCCAGTACTTC. Its translation: CASISLTSGRGGYKTQYF.

This clone appeared a single time. The V and J genes are TRBV5-1 and TRBJ1-3; no definite D call. The V end was cut by 4 bases, the J end by 0 bases, with 14 bases between. The CDR3 consists of 16 residues. Germline V gives CDR1 SGHRS, CDR2 YFSETQ. CDR3 sequence: CASSPDLVSSGNTIYF. CDR3 sequence (DNA): TGCGCCAGCAGCCCGGACCTCGTGAGCTCTGGAAACACCATATATTTT. Drawing the rest from reference TRBV5-1 and TRBJ1-3, the complete variable domain is KAGVTQTPRYLIKTRGQQVTLSCSPISGHRSVSWYQQTPGQGLQFLFEYFSETQRNKGNFPGRFSGRQFSNSRSEMNVSTLELGDSALYLCASSPDLVSSGNTIYFGEGSWLTVV.

The V and J genes are TRBV28 and TRBJ1-5; TRBD1 might be the D (6 bases). Trimming pared 6 bases from V and 4 bases from J, leaving 13 bases between. Germline CDR1 MDHEN, CDR2 SYDVKM. This CDR3 is built from 14 residues. The CDR3 coding sequence is TGTGCCAGCAGATCAAATACAGGGAATCAGCCCCAGCATTTT. The encoded protein is CASRSNTGNQPQHF.

V gene TRBV6-4 combines with J gene TRBJ1-6; D unclear. The V gene lost 7 bases and the J gene lost 7 bases, with 8 bases spanning the gap. Looked up from germline, CDR1 is MRHNA and CDR2 is SNTAGT. The CDR3 is 12 amino acids. The CDR3 DNA reads as TGTGCCAGCATTCCGGAAAATTCACCCCTCCACTTT. It is translated as CASIPENSPLHF.

The CDR3 loop reads CASSPRTAYEQYF. For the CDR3, the DNA is TGTGCCAGCAGCCCACGGACAGCCTACGAGCAGTACTTC. The V and J genes are TRBV7-2 and TRBJ2-7; D is possibly TRBD1 (6 bases). The V end was cut by 5 bases, the J end by 2 bases, with 10 bases between. This CDR3 is 13 amino acids long. CDR1 SGHTA and CDR2 FQGNSA come from the germline V gene.

The chain employs TRBV29-1 and TRBJ2-1; 10 bases are shared with TRBD2. The CDR3 runs to 14 residues. J gave up 0 bases and V 7 bases, and 3 bases lay outside the gene matches. The germline CDR1 and CDR2 sequences are SQVTM and ANQGSEA. The CDR3 here is CSAGLAASYNEQFF. As DNA, the CDR3 is TGCAGCGCCGGACTAGCGGCCTCCTACAATGAGCAGTTCTTC.

V usage is TRBV7-9 and J usage is TRBJ1-1, with 9 positions matching TRBD1. The CDR3 covers 15 residues. CDR1 SEHNR and CDR2 FQNEAQ come from the germline V gene (reference sequence). V lost 0 bases to trimming and J lost 5 bases; unmatched junction nucleotides: 4. CDR3 in amino acids: CASSLAQGARTEAFF. CDR3 DNA sequence: TGTGCCAGCAGCTTAGCACAGGGGGCGAGGACTGAAGCTTTCTTT.

The rearrangement joins TRBV4-1 to TRBJ2-3, with D maybe TRBD2 (6 bases). CDR1 MGHRA and CDR2 YSYEKL come from the germline V gene. V was cut by 1 base and J by 0 bases, with 11 bases left in between. The CDR3 runs 16 residues. The CDR3: CASSQGRGASTDTQYF. The CDR3 coding sequence is TGCGCCAGCAGCCAAGGGCGGGGTGCTAGCACAGATACGCAGTATTTT.

By frequency in the sample, this clone is medium-sized. V and J are TRBV7-2 and TRBJ1-2; D remains unclear. This CDR3 comprises 13 residues. CDR1 is SGHTA and CDR2 is FQGNSA in the germline V gene. V was cut by 3 bases and J by 10 bases, with 15 bases left in between. As DNA, the CDR3 is TGTGCCAGCAGCTTCTCCGACTTGCATGACTACACCTTC. Amino acids: CASSFSDLHDYTF. Using reference TRBV7-2 and TRBJ1-2 for the parts outside the CDR3, the full variable domain is GAGVSQSPSNKVTEKGKDVELRCDPISGHTALYWYRQSLGQGLEFLIYFQGNSAPDKSGLPSDRFSAERTGGSVSTLTIQRTQQEDSAVYLCASSFSDLHDYTFGSGTRLTVV.

This chain joins TRBV18 and TRBJ1-4; D is ambiguous. The germline CDR1 and CDR2 sequences are KGHSH and LQKENI. The CDR3 sequence is 16 residues long. Trimming cost V 1 base and J 2 bases, with 11 bases left between them. CDR3 sequence reads: CASSPLDTGTNEKLFF. The DNA for the CDR3 is TGTGCCAGCTCACCACTGGATACGGGGACTAATGAAAAACTGTTTTTT.

CDR3 loop: CASSYLGYGTVGQYF. For the CDR3, the DNA is TGTGCCAGCAGTTACTTGGGCTACGGGACCGTTGGGCAGTACTTC. The V gene is TRBV6-5, the J gene TRBJ2-7; D might be TRBD1 or TRBD2, each matching 5 bases. Germline V gene sequence: CDR1 MNHEY, CDR2 SVGAGI. The CDR3 runs to 15 residues. Trimming removed 1 base at V and 9 bases at J, with 19 bases between.

This chain connects TRBV5-4 to TRBJ1-3; D is possibly TRBD1 (6 bases). V was shortened by 4 bases and J by 3 bases, with 8 bases between the two germline ends. The CDR3 covers 13 residues. Germline V CDR1 and CDR2: SGHNT, YYREEE (reference sequence). CDR3 bases: TGTGCCAGCAGCCGGGACAATGGAAACACCATATATTTT. It specifies CASSRDNGNTIYF.

This rearrangement joins TRBV7-2 to TRBJ2-7, with 15 bases identical to TRBD2. V dropped 5 bases and J dropped 4; count of bases not matched to a gene: 6. CDR3 length: 16 residues. Germline V CDR1 and CDR2: SGHTA, FQGNSA. This chain's CDR3 is CASSPSGTSGGYEQYF. CDR3 in DNA: TGTGCCAGCAGCCCCTCCGGGACTAGCGGGGGGTACGAGCAGTACTTC.

CDR3 region: CASSLTSGSSYNEQFF. The CDR3, as DNA: TGTGCCAGCAGCTTGACTAGCGGGAGCTCCTACAATGAGCAGTTCTTC. This chain links TRBV5-5 with TRBJ2-1, with 11 bases that match TRBD2. CDR3 size: 16 residues. CDR1 SGHKS and CDR2 YYEKEE come from the germline V gene (reference sequence). V was pared by 1 base and J by 0 bases, with 0 bases of the junction left unmatched.

This clone has more than one count but fewer than ten. This chain links TRBV3-1 (or the pseudogene TRBV3-2) with TRBJ1-5; no firm D call. CDR3 size: 13 residues. V was shortened by 3 bases and J by 5 bases, with 8 bases between the two germline ends. The germline CDR1 and CDR2 sequences are LGHDT and YNNKEL (reference sequence). The CDR3, as DNA: TGTGCCAGCAGCCAGATGGGCGATCAGCCCCAGCATTTT. Translating it yields CASSQMGDQPQHF.

The chain couples TRBV4-1 to TRBJ1-3; D ambiguous. Trimming took 4 bases from V and 7 from J, leaving 14 bases between them. Germline V CDR1 and CDR2: MGHRA, YSYEKL. This CDR3 is built from 14 residues. The CDR3 DNA is TGCGCCAGCAGCCCCGGACCGAGGGAGAACACCATATATTTT. Translation: CASSPGPRENTIYF.

V usage is TRBV11-2 and J usage is TRBJ2-1, with 10 bases identical to TRBD2. The germline V gene encodes CDR1 SGHAT and CDR2 FQNNGV. The V segment lost 2 bases and the J segment 9 bases; nucleotides outside the gene matches: 7. CDR3 length: 15 residues. For the CDR3, the DNA is TGTGCCAGCAGCTTACTAGCGGGAGAACTGGGTGAGCAGTTCTTC. Amino acids: CASSLLAGELGEQFF.

This clone is judged medium-sized. The J gene is TRBJ1-1, the V gene TRBV19, with D unclear. The CDR3 spans 11 residues. Germline loops: CDR1 LNHDA, CDR2 SQIVND (reference sequence). The V end was cut by 5 bases, the J end by 6 bases, with 7 bases between. CDR3 bases: TGTGCCAGTAGTTTCGGGGCTGAAGCTTTCTTT. Translation gives CASSFGAEAFF.

This clone has a handful of counts. V usage is TRBV10-3 and J usage is TRBJ1-3; a possible D gene is TRBD1 (6 bases). CDR1 and CDR2 (germline): ENHRY, SYGVKD. This CDR3 comprises 13 residues. Between the trimmed V and J ends, which lost 6 bases and 0 bases, there was a span of 6 bases. The CDR3 DNA reads TGTGCCATCAGGGACAGCTCTGGAAACACCATATATTTT. This translates into CAIRDSSGNTIYF.

The chain uses TRBV7-2 and TRBJ1-1; D not certain. This CDR3 comprises 15 residues. From germline, CDR1 is SGHTA and CDR2 FQGNSA. The V gene lost 5 bases and the J gene lost 2 bases, with 15 bases spanning the gap. CDR3 sequence (DNA): TGTGCCAGCAGCCAATTTGGACCGAGTAACACTGAAGCTTTCTTT. It translates to CASSQFGPSNTEAFF.

The rearrangement joins TRBV2 to TRBJ2-7; D perhaps matches TRBD2 (6 bases). V lost 4 bases, J lost 0 bases, and 10 bases lay in between. From germline, CDR1 is SNHLY and CDR2 FYNNEI. This CDR3 comprises 14 residues. Here the CDR3 DNA reads TGTGCCAGCAGTGCGGGCGGGGTCTCCTACGAGCAGTACTTC. It specifies CASSAGGVSYEQYF. Combining the CDR3 with reference TRBV2 and TRBJ2-7 gives the whole variable domain EPEVTQTPSHQVTQMGQEVILRCVPISNHLYFYWYRQILGQKVEFLVSFYNNEISEKSEIFDDQFSVERPDGSNFTLKIRSTKLEDSAMYFCASSAGGVSYEQYFGPGTRLTVT.

The rearrangement links TRBV9 to TRBJ2-2, with TRBD2 identical over 8 bases. This CDR3 spans 15 amino acids. Looked up from germline, CDR1 is SGDLS and CDR2 is YYNGEE. Trimming cost V 0 bases and J 7 bases; bases outside gene matches: 5. CDR3 amino acids: CASSVGSGNGGELFF. CDR3 nucleotides: TGTGCCAGCAGCGTAGGTAGCGGGAATGGCGGGGAGCTGTTTTTT. Using reference TRBV9 and TRBJ2-2 for the parts outside the CDR3, the full variable domain is DSGVTQTPKHLITATGQRVTLRCSPRSGDLSVYWYQQSLDQGLQFLIQYYNGEERAKGNILERFSAQQFPDLHSELNLSSLELGDSALYFCASSVGSGNGGELFFGEGSRLTVL.

This rearrangement joins TRBV9 to TRBJ2-7; D not certain. Trimming pared 5 bases from V and 1 base from J, leaving 16 bases between. The CDR3 consists of 15 residues. Germline V gives CDR1 SGDLS, CDR2 YYNGEE. The CDR3 reads CASSTGPSPSYEQYF. CDR3 in DNA: TGTGCCAGCAGTACCGGTCCTTCCCCTTCCTACGAGCAGTACTTC. The whole variable domain, remainder taken from reference TRBV9 and TRBJ2-7, is DSGVTQTPKHLITATGQRVTLRCSPRSGDLSVYWYQQSLDQGLQFLIQYYNGEERAKGNILERFSAQQFPDLHSELNLSSLELGDSALYFCASSTGPSPSYEQYFGPGTRLTVT.

V usage is TRBV19 and J usage is TRBJ2-1; D might be TRBD2 (6 bases). Germline loops: CDR1 LNHDA, CDR2 SQIVND (reference sequence). The germline V and J ends were trimmed by 6 bases and 6 bases, with 18 bases remaining between them. This CDR3 has 15 amino acids. CDR3 protein: CASRGRRLGSNEQFF. In DNA form, the CDR3 reads TGTGCCAGTAGGGGCCGGAGACTAGGCTCCAATGAGCAGTTCTTC.

The rearrangement links TRBV11-2 to TRBJ1-1; D gene ambiguous. The germline V gene encodes CDR1 SGHAT and CDR2 FQNNGV. Trimming removed 2 bases at V and 1 base at J, with 5 bases between. This CDR3 contains 13 residues. The CDR3 region is CASSLSGNTEAFF. CDR3 in DNA: TGTGCCAGCAGCTTATCAGGGAACACTGAAGCTTTCTTT. Complete variable domain (other parts from reference TRBV11-2 and TRBJ1-1): EAGVAQSPRYKIIEKRQSVAFWCNPISGHATLYWYQQILGQGPKLLIQFQNNGVVDDSQLPKDRFSAERLKGVDSTLKIQPAKLEDSAVYLCASSLSGNTEAFFGQGTRLTVV.

The chain has TRBV6-5 and TRBJ1-5; D gene ambiguous. Trimming left V 0 bases short and J 3 bases short, with 9 bases between. The length of the CDR3 is 15 residues. Germline V gene sequence: CDR1 MNHEY, CDR2 SVGAGI. The CDR3 DNA is TGTGCCAGCAGTTACTCAGCGGGAAACAATCAGCCCCAGCATTTT. Protein: CASSYSAGNNQPQHF.

J is TRBJ1-1 and V is TRBV30; 8 nucleotides match TRBD1. J gave up 6 bases and V 4 bases, and 10 bases lay outside the gene matches. Per the germline V gene, CDR1 is GTSNPN and CDR2 is SVGIG (reference sequence). The CDR3 sequence is 14 residues long. CDR3 residues: CAWKGQEIIAEAFF. Here the CDR3 DNA reads TGTGCCTGGAAGGGACAGGAAATAATCGCTGAAGCTTTCTTT.